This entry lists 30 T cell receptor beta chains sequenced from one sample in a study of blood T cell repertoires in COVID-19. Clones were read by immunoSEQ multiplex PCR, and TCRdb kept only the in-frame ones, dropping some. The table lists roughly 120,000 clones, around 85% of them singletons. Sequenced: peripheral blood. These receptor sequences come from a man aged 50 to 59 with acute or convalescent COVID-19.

CDR3 loop: CASRDIHFSYNSPLHF. CDR3 nucleotides: TGCGCCAGCAGAGACATCCACTTCTCCTATAATTCACCCCTCCACTTT. The chain carries TRBV10-1 and TRBJ1-6; D remains ambiguous. With 6 bases removed from V and 0 bases from J, the gap between germline ends came to 12 bases. The CDR3 loop spans 16 amino acids. The germline V gene has CDR1 WNHNN and CDR2 SYGVQD (reference sequence).

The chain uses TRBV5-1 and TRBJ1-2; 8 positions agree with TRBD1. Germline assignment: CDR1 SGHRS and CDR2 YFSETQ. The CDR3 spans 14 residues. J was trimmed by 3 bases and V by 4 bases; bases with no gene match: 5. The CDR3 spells CASSVTGDDYGYTF. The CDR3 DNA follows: TGCGCCAGCAGCGTGACAGGGGACGACTATGGCTACACCTTC. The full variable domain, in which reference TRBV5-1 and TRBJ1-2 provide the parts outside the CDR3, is KAGVTQTPRYLIKTRGQQVTLSCSPISGHRSVSWYQQTPGQGLQFLFEYFSETQRNKGNFPGRFSGRQFSNSRSEMNVSTLELGDSALYLCASSVTGDDYGYTFGSGTRLTVV.

The CDR3 loop is CASSAYSRVNAFF. The CDR3 DNA follows: TGTGCCAGCAGTGCCTATTCTCGGGTAAATGCTTTCTTT. The chain combines TRBV25-1 with TRBJ1-1, with no clear D. CDR1 is MGHDK and CDR2 is SYGVNS in the germline V gene. Trimming cost V 4 bases and J 11 bases, with 17 bases left between them. The length of the CDR3 is 13 residues.

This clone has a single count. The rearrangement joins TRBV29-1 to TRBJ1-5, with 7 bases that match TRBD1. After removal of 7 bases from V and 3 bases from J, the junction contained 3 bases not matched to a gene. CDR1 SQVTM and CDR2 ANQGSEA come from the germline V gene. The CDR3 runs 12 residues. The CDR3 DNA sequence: TGCAGCGCCGGGACAGTCAATCAGCCCCAGCATTTT. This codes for CSAGTVNQPQHF. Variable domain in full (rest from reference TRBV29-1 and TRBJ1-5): SAVISQKPSRDICQRGTSLTIQCQVDSQVTMMFWYRQQPGQSLTLIATANQGSEATYESGFVIDKFPISRPNLTFSTLTVSNMSPEDSSIYLCSAGTVNQPQHFGDGTRLSIL.

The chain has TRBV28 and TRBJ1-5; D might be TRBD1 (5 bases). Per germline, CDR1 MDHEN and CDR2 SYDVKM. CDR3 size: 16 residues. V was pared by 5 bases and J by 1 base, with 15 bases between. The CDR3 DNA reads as TGTGCCAGCAGTCCATGGGGCCCCGGGAGCAATCAGCCCCAGCATTTT. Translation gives CASSPWGPGSNQPQHF. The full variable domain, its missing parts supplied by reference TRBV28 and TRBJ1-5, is DVKVTQSSRYLVKRTGEKVFLECVQDMDHENMFWYRQDPGLGLRLIYFSYDVKMKEKGDIPEGYSVSREKKERFSLILESASTNQTSMYLCASSPWGPGSNQPQHFGDGTRLSIL.

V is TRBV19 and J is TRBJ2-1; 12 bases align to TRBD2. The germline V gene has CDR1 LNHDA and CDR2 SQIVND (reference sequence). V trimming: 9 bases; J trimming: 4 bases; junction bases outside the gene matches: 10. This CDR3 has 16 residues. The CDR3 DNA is TGTGCCAGCGCGGAACTAGCGGGGGGCCCATACAATGAGCAGTTCTTC. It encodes CASAELAGGPYNEQFF.

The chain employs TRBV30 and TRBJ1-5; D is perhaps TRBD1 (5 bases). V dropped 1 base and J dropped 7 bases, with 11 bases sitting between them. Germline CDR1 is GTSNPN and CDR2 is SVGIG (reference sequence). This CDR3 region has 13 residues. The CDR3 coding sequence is TGTGCCTGGAGTGGGGCAGGGTTCCAGCCCCAGCATTTT. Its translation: CAWSGAGFQPQHF.

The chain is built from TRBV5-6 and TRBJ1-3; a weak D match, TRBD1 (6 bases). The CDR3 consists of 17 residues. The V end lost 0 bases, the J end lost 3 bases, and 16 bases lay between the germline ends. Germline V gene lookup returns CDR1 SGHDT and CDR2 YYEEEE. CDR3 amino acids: CASSLGNRDLLGNTIYF. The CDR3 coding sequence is TGTGCCAGCAGCTTGGGTAACAGGGATCTTCTTGGAAACACCATATATTTT.

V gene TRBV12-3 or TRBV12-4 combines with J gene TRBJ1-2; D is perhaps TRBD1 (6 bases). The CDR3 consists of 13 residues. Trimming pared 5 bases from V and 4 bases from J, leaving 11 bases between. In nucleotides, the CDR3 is TGTGCCAGCAGTGGACAGATACGCTATGGCTACACCTTC. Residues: CASSGQIRYGYTF.

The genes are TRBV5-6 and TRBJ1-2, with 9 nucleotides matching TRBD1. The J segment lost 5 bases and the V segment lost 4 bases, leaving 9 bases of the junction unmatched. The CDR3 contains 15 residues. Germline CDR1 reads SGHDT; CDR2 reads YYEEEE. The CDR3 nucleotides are TGTGCCAGCAGCCTCGGGACAGGGAATTCTTATGGCTACACCTTC. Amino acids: CASSLGTGNSYGYTF.

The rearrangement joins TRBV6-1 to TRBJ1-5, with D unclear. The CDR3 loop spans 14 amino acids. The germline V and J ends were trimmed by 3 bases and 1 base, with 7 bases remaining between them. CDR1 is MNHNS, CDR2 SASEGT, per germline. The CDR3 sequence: CASSDRGSNQPQHF. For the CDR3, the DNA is TGTGCCAGCAGTGATAGAGGGAGCAATCAGCCCCAGCATTTT.

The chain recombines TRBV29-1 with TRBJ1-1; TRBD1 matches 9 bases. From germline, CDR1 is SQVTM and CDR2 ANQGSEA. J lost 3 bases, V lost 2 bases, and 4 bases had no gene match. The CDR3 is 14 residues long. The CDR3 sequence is CSVERGQGYTEAFF. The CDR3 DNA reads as TGCAGCGTTGAAAGGGGACAGGGTTACACTGAAGCTTTCTTT.

The chain's CDR3 is CASRRGNQPQHF. The CDR3 DNA follows: TGTGCCAGTCGGAGGGGCAATCAGCCCCAGCATTTT. The rearrangement uses TRBV28 and TRBJ1-5; no definite D call. Germline lookup yields CDR1 MDHEN and CDR2 SYDVKM. The length of the CDR3 is 12 residues. Trimming took off 9 bases at V and 2 bases at J, with 8 bases between the two ends. The whole variable domain, filled in from reference TRBV28 and TRBJ1-5, reads DVKVTQSSRYLVKRTGEKVFLECVQDMDHENMFWYRQDPGLGLRLIYFSYDVKMKEKGDIPEGYSVSREKKERFSLILESASTNQTSMYLCASRRGNQPQHFGDGTRLSIL.

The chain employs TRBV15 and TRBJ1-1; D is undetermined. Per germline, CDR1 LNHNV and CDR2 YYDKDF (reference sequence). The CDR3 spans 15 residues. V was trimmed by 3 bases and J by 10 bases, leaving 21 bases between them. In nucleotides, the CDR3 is TGTGCCACCAGCAGGACCCCGATGTGGCCGGCGGGAGCTTTCTTT. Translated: CATSRTPMWPAGAFF.

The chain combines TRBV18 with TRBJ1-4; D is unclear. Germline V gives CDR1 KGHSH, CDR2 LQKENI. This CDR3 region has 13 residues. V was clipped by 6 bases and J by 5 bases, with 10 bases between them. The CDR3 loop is CASSDSLNEKLFF. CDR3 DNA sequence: TGTGCCAGCTCGGACTCACTCAATGAAAAACTGTTTTTT.

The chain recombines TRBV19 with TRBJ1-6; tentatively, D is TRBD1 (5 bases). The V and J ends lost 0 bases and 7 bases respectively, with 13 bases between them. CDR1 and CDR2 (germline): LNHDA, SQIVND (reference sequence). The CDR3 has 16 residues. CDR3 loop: CASSIDAGRTNSPLHF. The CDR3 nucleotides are TGTGCCAGTAGTATAGATGCGGGACGGACGAATTCACCCCTCCACTTT.

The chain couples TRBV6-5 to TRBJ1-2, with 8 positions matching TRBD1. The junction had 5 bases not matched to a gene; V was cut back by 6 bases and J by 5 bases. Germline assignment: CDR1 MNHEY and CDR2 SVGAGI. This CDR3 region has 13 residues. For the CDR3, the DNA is TGTGCCAGCAGCAAGGGACAGGAATATGGCTACACCTTC. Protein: CASSKGQEYGYTF.

CDR3 nucleotides: TGTGCCAGCAGCTCAGGGGGCGCGGGCTATGGCTACACCTTC. This encodes CASSSGGAGYGYTF. The J gene is TRBJ1-2, the V gene TRBV27; 8 positions match TRBD1. The CDR3 runs to 14 residues. V lost 6 bases, J lost 4 bases, and 7 bases stayed unmatched. CDR1 MNHEY and CDR2 SMNVEV come from the germline V gene (reference sequence).

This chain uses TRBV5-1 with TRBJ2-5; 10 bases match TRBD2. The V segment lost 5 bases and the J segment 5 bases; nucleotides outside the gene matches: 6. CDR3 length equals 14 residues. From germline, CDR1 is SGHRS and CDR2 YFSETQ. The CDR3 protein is CASSQSGGVETQYF. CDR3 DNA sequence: TGCGCCAGCAGTCAAAGCGGGGGGGTGGAGACCCAGTACTTC.

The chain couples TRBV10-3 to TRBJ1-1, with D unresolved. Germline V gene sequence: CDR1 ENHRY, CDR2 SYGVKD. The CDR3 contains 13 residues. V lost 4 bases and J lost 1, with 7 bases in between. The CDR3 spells CAISVRQNTEAFF. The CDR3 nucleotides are TGTGCCATCAGTGTCCGACAGAACACTGAAGCTTTCTTT.

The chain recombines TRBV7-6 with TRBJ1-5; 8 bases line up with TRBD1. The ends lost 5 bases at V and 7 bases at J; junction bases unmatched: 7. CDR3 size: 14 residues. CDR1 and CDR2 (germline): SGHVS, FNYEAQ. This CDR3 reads CASSPQGAHQPQHF. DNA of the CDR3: TGTGCCAGCAGCCCTCAGGGGGCGCACCAGCCCCAGCATTTT.

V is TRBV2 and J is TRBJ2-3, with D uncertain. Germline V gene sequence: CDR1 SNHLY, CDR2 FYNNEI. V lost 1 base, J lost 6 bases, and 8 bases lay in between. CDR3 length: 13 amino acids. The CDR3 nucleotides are TGTGCCAGCAGTGAAGGTCTGTCGGATACGCAGTATTTT. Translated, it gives CASSEGLSDTQYF.

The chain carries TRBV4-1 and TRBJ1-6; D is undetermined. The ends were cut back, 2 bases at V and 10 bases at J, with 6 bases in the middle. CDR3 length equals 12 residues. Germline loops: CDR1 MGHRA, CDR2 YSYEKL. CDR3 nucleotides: TGCGCCAGCAGCCAAATGAGCTCACCCCTCCACTTT. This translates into CASSQMSSPLHF.

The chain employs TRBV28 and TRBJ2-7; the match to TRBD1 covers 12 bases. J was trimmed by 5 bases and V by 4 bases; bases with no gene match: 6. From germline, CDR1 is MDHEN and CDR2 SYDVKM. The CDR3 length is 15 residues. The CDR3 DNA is TGTGCCAGCAGTTCACCGGGACAGGGGGCTCACGAGCAGTACTTC. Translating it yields CASSSPGQGAHEQYF.

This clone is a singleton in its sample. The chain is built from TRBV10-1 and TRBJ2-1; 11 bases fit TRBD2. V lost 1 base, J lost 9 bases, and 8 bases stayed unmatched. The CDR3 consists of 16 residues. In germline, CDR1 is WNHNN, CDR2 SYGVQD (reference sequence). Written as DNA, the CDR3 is TGCGCCAGCAGTGAGTGGGCTAGCGGGGGGACGGGTGAGCAGTTCTTC. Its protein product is CASSEWASGGTGEQFF.

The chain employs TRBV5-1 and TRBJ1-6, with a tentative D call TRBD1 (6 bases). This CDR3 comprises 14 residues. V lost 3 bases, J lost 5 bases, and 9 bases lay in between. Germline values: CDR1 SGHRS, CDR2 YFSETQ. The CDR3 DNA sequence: TGCGCCAGCAGCTCCGGACAGAATAATTCACCCCTCCACTTT. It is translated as CASSSGQNNSPLHF.

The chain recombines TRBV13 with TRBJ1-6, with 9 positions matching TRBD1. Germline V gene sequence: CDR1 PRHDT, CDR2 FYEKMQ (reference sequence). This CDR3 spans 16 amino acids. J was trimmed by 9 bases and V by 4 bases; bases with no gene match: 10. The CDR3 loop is CASSSTIGTGTSPLHF. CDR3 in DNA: TGTGCCAGCAGCTCGACAATCGGGACAGGGACTTCACCCCTCCACTTT.

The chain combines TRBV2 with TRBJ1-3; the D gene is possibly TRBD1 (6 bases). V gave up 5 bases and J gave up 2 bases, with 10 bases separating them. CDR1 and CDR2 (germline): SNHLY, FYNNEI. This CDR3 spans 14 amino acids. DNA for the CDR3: TGTGCCAGCAGTACAGGGTGGGCTGGAAACACCATATATTTT. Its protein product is CASSTGWAGNTIYF.

DNA of the CDR3: TGTGCCAGCAGCTGGGACTTAATCTCCTACGAGCAGTACTTC. It codes for CASSWDLISYEQYF. The rearrangement uses TRBV11-2 and TRBJ2-7, with a weak D call TRBD2 (6 bases). Germline V lookup: CDR1 SGHAT, CDR2 FQNNGV. V was shortened by 4 bases and J by 0 bases, with 10 bases between the two germline ends. The CDR3 runs 14 residues.

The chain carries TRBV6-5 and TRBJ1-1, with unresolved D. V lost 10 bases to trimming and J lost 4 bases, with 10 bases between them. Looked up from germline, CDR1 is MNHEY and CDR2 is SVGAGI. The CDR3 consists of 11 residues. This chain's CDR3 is CAIPGFTEAFF. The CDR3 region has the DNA TGTGCCATCCCAGGTTTCACTGAAGCTTTCTTT.